This T cell receptor (beta chain) was sequenced for a study of T cells after yellow fever vaccination. Study-level background: Preparing low-cell-number fractions relied on SMART-Seq v4 Ultra Low Input. Study-level results: Researchers report a weaker secondary response that nonetheless peaked faster, day 5 versus 15. Although most clonotypes did not, a small share appeared in both CD4 and CD8 compartments.

Synthesis of TCR cDNA relied on 5'RACE template switching, which attached a universal primer site and UMIs. Each CDR3 protein gets one entry after TCRdb re-called the 5' RACE reads with MiXCR. The sample has about 340,000 distinct CDR3 sequences, about 4% seen once. A remark on this clonotype: The antigen is not known. The junction departs from the called germline gene at one end, perhaps through a read error.

The CDR3 is 13 amino acids. This receptor was identified in a man between 18 and 35 years old who received the YFV17D yellow fever vaccine. The V and J genes are TRBV12-3 or TRBV12-4 and TRBJ1-1; D is ambiguous. The starting material was PBMCs, obtained 5 days after the yellow fever booster vaccination. The CDR3 loop is CASSLIENSEAFF. CDR3 bases: TGTGCCAGCAGTTTAATTGAGAACTCTGAAGCTTTCTTT.